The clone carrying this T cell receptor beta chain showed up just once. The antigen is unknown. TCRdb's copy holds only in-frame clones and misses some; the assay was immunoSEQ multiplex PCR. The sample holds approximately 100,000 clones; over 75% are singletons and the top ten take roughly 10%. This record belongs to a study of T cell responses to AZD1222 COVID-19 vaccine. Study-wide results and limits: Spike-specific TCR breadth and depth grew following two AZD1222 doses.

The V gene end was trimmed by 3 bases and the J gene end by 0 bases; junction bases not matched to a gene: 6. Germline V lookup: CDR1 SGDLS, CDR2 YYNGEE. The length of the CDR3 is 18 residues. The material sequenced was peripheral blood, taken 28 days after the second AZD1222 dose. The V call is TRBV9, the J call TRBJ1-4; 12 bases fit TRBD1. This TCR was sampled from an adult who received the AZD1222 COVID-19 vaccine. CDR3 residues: CASSEGQGAVATNEKLFF. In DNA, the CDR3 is TGTGCCAGCAGCGAGGGACAGGGGGCCGTCGCAACTAATGAAAAACTGTTTTTT.